This record covers a single T cell receptor (beta chain). Some clones are missing from TCRdb's copy, which holds only in-frame ones; the method was immunoSEQ multiplex PCR. The repertoire holds some 70,000 clones, with approximately 75% as singletons. Per the germline V gene, CDR1 is DFQATT and CDR2 is SNEGSKA (reference sequence). There are 16 residues in the CDR3. J gave up 9 bases and V 3 bases, and 17 bases lay outside the gene matches. These data come from a study of blood T cell repertoires in COVID-19. Across the study: The United States, Italy and Spain supplied acute and convalescent COVID-19 samples.

This rearrangement joins TRBV20-1 to TRBJ2-1, with 7 nucleotides matching TRBD1. The TCR sequence derives from a woman in her sixties with acute or convalescent COVID-19. The sample taken for sequencing was peripheral blood. CDR3: CSASSYGRGNRVEQFF. Written as DNA, the CDR3 is TGCAGTGCTAGTAGTTACGGCAGGGGGAATAGGGTTGAGCAGTTCTTC.